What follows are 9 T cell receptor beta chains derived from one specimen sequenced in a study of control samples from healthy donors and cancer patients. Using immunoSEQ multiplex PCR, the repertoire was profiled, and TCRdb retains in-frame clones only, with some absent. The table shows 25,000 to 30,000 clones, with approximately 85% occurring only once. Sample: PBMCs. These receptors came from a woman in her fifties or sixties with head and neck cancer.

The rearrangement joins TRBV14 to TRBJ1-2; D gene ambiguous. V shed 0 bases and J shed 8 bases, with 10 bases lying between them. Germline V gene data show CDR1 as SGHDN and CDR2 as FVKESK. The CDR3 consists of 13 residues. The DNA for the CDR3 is TGTGCCAGCAGCCAAGAAACTGGTGGGGGCTACACCTTC. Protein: CASSQETGGGYTF.

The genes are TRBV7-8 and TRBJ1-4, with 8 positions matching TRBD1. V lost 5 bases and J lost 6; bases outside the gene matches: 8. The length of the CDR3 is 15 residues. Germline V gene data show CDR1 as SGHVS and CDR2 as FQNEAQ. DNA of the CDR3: TGTGCCAGCAGCCCTCGTGGGACAGGATATGAAAAACTGTTTTTT. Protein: CASSPRGTGYEKLFF.

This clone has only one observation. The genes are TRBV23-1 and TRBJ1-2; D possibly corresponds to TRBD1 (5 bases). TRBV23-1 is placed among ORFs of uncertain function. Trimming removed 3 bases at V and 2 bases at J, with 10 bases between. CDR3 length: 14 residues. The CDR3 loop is CASSQGTGNYGYTF. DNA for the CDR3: TGCGCCAGCAGTCAGGGGACGGGGAACTATGGCTACACCTTC.

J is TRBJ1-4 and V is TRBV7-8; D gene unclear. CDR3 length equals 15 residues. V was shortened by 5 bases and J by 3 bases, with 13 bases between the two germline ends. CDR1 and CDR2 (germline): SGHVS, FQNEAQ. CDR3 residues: CASSLEGRANEKLFF. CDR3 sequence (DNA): TGTGCCAGCAGCCTGGAGGGTAGGGCTAATGAAAAACTGTTTTTT.

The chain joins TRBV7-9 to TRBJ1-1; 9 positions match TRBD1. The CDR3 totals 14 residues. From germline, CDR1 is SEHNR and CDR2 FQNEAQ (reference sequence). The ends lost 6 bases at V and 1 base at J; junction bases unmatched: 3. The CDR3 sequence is CASRSTGGNTEAFF. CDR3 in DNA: TGTGCCAGCAGGTCGACAGGGGGGAACACTGAAGCTTTCTTT.

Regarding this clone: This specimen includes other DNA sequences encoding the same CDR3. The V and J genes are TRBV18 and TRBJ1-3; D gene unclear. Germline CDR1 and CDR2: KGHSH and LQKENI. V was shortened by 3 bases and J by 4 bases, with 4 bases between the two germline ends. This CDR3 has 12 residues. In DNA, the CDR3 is TGTGCCAGCTCACCGGAAGGAAACACCATATATTTT. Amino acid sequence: CASSPEGNTIYF.

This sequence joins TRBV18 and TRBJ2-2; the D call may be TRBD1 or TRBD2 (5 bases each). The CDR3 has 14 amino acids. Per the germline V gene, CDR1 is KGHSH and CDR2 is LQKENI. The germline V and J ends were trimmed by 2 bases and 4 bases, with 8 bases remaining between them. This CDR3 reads CASSPGGSTGELFF. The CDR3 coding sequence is TGTGCCAGCTCACCAGGGGGATCCACCGGGGAGCTGTTTTTT.

The CDR3 DNA follows: TGTGCCAGCAGCTTCCAGGGTTCTGGGGCCAACGTCCTGACTTTC. Its protein product is CASSFQGSGANVLTF. The rearrangement uses TRBV5-4 and TRBJ2-6, with a weak D call TRBD1 (5 bases). The CDR3 runs 15 residues. V lost 2 bases and J 1 base, leaving 7 bases between the germline ends. Per the germline V gene, CDR1 is SGHNT and CDR2 is YYREEE (reference sequence). The variable domain in full, completed from reference TRBV5-4 and TRBJ2-6, reads ETGVTQSPTHLIKTRGQQVTLRCSSQSGHNTVSWYQQALGQGPQFIFQYYREEENGRGNFPPRFSGLQFPNYSSELNVNALELDDSALYLCASSFQGSGANVLTFGAGSRLTVL.

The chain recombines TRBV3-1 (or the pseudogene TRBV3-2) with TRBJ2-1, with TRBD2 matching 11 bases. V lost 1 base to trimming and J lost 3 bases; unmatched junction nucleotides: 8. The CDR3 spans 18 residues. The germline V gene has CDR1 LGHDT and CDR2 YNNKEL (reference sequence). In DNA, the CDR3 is TGTGCCAGCAGCCAAGGACTAGCGGGATTCGGCTACTACAATGAGCAGTTCTTC. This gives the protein CASSQGLAGFGYYNEQFF.